One T cell receptor (beta chain) is described in this entry. Its antigen remains unidentified. The data originate from a study of regulatory T cells in long-lasting Graves disease. Described time point: persistent/refractory GD, antithyroid drugs over 5 years with positive TRAb. Preparation of the TCR library used RNA extracted from PBMCs. Graves' disease diagnosis used American Thyroid Association guidelines. In building TCR beta libraries, iRepertoire HTBI primers were used together with Arm-PCR of CDR3 regions. TCRdb reanalysed the multiplex PCR reads using MiXCR and keeps one entry per CDR3 protein. The sample holds 360,000 or so distinct CDR3 sequences, roughly 24% seen once. The CDR3 is 14 residues long. From germline, CDR1 is DFQATT and CDR2 SNEGSKA (reference sequence). V was trimmed by 3 bases and J by 1 base, leaving 12 bases between them. Study-level points and caveats: Less diverse TCR repertoires were seen in persistent Graves' patients than in newly diagnosed ones. Under persistent disease, TRBV28, TRBJ1-2 and TRBJ2-5 were used preferentially. Newly diagnosed patients shared about 950 public clonotypes; persistent patients shared a few thousand.

The rearrangement links TRBV20-1 to TRBJ1-1, with D hard to call. This material consisted of peripheral blood mononuclear cells (PBMCs), taken when the disease was refractory, from a patient treated with antithyroid drugs. The TCR originated in a woman aged 40 to 50 with Graves disease. The DNA for the CDR3 is TGCAGTGCTAGGGAACGGAGGTGGAACACTGAAGCTTTCTTT. Protein product: CSARERRWNTEAFF.